The 13 T cell receptor beta chains below were found in one sample sequenced in a study of naive and memory T cell subsets. Both TRBC1 and TRBC2 were covered by a beta constant-region primer of two equimolar oligonucleotides. MiXCR, run by TCRdb on the UMI-ligation and nested PCR reads, gives a single entry per CDR3 protein. The sample lists about 85,000 distinct CDR3 sequences, under 15% occurring once. The sample comprised central memory CD4+ T cells from blood. These TCRs come from a human donor in good health.

The J gene is TRBJ1-6, the V gene TRBV6-1; no reliable D call. There are 14 residues in the CDR3. V gave up 8 bases and J gave up 5 bases, with 13 bases separating them. Germline CDR1 and CDR2: MNHNS and SASEGT. CDR3 in DNA: TGTGCCAGCGGAAAGACAAATGATAATTCACCCCTCCACTTT. Translated, it gives CASGKTNDNSPLHF.

This clonotype has ten or more counts. The genes are TRBV5-1 and TRBJ2-2; D unresolved. CDR1 is SGHRS and CDR2 is YFSETQ in the germline V gene. Trimming pared 6 bases from V and 3 bases from J, leaving 12 bases between. The CDR3 is made up of 14 amino acids. CDR3 DNA sequence: TGCGCCAGCACCCAAAACCAGGACACCGGGGAGCTGTTTTTT. Encoded protein: CASTQNQDTGELFF.

This clonotype was found many times. V usage is TRBV6-2 or TRBV6-3 and J usage is TRBJ1-1, with D perhaps matching TRBD1 (5 bases). This CDR3 spans 14 amino acids. The germline CDR1 and CDR2 sequences are MNHEY and SVGEGT. The ends were cut back, 10 bases at V and 0 bases at J, with 15 bases in the middle. The CDR3 DNA is TGTGCCACCAAAGACGGGGGGTTGAACACTGAAGCTTTCTTT. As protein: CATKDGGLNTEAFF.

This clonotype has a handful of counts. The chain uses TRBV7-9 and TRBJ2-2, with 10 bases aligning to TRBD1. V was clipped by 5 bases and J by 3 bases; unmatched bases: 9. The CDR3 extends over 17 amino acids. CDR1 and CDR2 from the germline V gene are SEHNR and FQNEAQ (reference sequence). The CDR3 spells CASSPSTGTGDTGELFF. The DNA of the CDR3 is TGTGCCAGCAGCCCATCCACCGGGACAGGGGACACCGGGGAGCTGTTTTTT. Looking up the rest from reference TRBV7-9 and TRBJ2-2 gives the full variable domain: DTGVSQNPRHKITKRGQNVTFRCDPISEHNRLYWYRQTLGQGPEFLTYFQNEAQLEKSRLLSDRFSAERPKGSFSTLEIQRTEQGDSAMYLCASSPSTGTGDTGELFFGEGSRLTVL.

J is TRBJ2-2 and V is TRBV6-6, with 9 bases that match TRBD2. Germline trimming cut 5 bases from V and 4 bases from J; bases unmatched to any gene: 5. Germline-derived CDR1 and CDR2 are MNHNY and SVGAGI (reference sequence). There are 15 residues in the CDR3. The CDR3 sequence is CASSLSGSLTGELFF. Written as DNA, the CDR3 is TGTGCCAGCAGTCTTAGCGGGAGTCTCACCGGGGAGCTGTTTTTT.

This chain connects TRBV28 to TRBJ1-5; tentative D call: TRBD1 (5 bases). Trimming took off 11 bases at V and 4 bases at J, with 15 bases between the two ends. Germline CDR1 MDHEN, CDR2 SYDVKM. This CDR3 has 13 amino acids. The DNA of the CDR3 is TGTGCCTGTAAGATAGAGGGGAATCAGCCCCAGCATTTT. Protein: CACKIEGNQPQHF.

In this sample, this clonotype turned up once. This chain connects TRBV18 to TRBJ2-1; D is perhaps TRBD2 (6 bases). CDR1 and CDR2 (germline): KGHSH, LQKENI. The V end lost 5 bases, the J end lost 7 bases, and 12 bases lay between the germline ends. The CDR3 is made up of 13 amino acids. CDR3 sequence (DNA): TGTGCCAGCTCAAGGGACGGAGGGAATGAGCAGTTCTTC. This gives the protein CASSRDGGNEQFF.

This chain connects TRBV20-1 to TRBJ2-1; D is unclear. The CDR3 runs to 12 residues. CDR1 and CDR2 from the germline V gene are DFQATT and SNEGSKA (reference sequence). Trimming removed 3 bases from V and 4 bases from J, with 7 bases in between. The CDR3 is CSASATYNEQFF. In DNA form, the CDR3 reads TGCAGTGCTAGCGCCACATACAATGAGCAGTTCTTC.

The chain joins TRBV7-2 to TRBJ2-1; D remains unclear. V lost 5 bases, J lost 6 bases, and 11 bases lay in between. The CDR3 contains 13 residues. Germline V lookup: CDR1 SGHTA, CDR2 FQGNSA. The CDR3 nucleotides are TGTGCCAGCAGCGCTGGCCGGGCCAATGAGCAGTTCTTC. Translation gives CASSAGRANEQFF.

The chain carries TRBV5-1 and TRBJ2-2, with D hard to call. The CDR3 loop spans 18 amino acids. Per the germline V gene, CDR1 is SGHRS and CDR2 is YFSETQ. V lost 1 base and J lost 6, with 22 bases in between. CDR3 sequence: CASSLMFPGKNRAGELFF. CDR3 DNA sequence: TGCGCCAGCAGCTTGATGTTCCCAGGAAAAAACCGGGCCGGGGAGCTGTTTTTT.

The chain employs TRBV27 and TRBJ1-2, with 8 bases identical to TRBD1. Trimming cost V 4 bases and J 1 base; bases outside gene matches: 2. CDR1 is MNHEY and CDR2 is SMNVEV in the germline V gene (reference sequence). The CDR3 totals 14 residues. CDR3: CASSSDRGNYGYTF. CDR3 coding DNA: TGTGCCAGCAGTTCCGACAGGGGTAACTATGGCTACACCTTC.

This clonotype was detected a few times. The rearrangement links TRBV7-2 to TRBJ2-3; D not certain. Germline CDR1 and CDR2: SGHTA and FQGNSA. Trimming stripped 5 bases from V and 1 base from J, with 7 bases between. The CDR3 extends over 13 amino acids. The CDR3 is CASSMTRTDTQYF. The CDR3 coding sequence is TGTGCCAGCAGCATGACCCGCACAGATACGCAGTATTTT.

V and J are TRBV11-2 and TRBJ2-3, with D perhaps matching TRBD2 (6 bases). The germline V gene has CDR1 SGHAT and CDR2 FQNNGV. There are 15 residues in the CDR3. Trimming removed 4 bases at V and 2 bases at J, with 13 bases between. The CDR3 spells CASSSFSGHTDTQYF. CDR3 in DNA: TGTGCCAGCAGCTCGTTTAGCGGACACACAGATACGCAGTATTTT.